This T cell receptor (beta chain) was captured by sequencing in a study of blood T cell repertoires in COVID-19. Overall study context: The study drew acute and convalescent COVID-19 samples from the United States, Italy and Spain. PBMCs, B-cell-depleted T cells, or T cells were the source of the cDNA or gDNA that made up the material.

This CDR3 contains 15 residues. Trimming removed 0 bases from V and 4 bases from J; junction bases left unmatched: 5. The germline V gene has CDR1 MNHEY and CDR2 SMNVEV (reference sequence). Per the original methods: Researchers report that nucleated cell counts were estimated from reference gene primer amplification. Sequenced by immunoSEQ multiplex PCR; TCRdb stores in-frame clones only, minus some. The DNA gave D and trimming, while V, J and clone size come from that table. The sample shows more than 95,000 clones, around four fifths of them seen only once. This sequence joins TRBV27 and TRBJ1-1; 7 bases map to TRBD1. The sequence came from a man aged 55 to 70 with acute or convalescent COVID-19. The sample consisted of peripheral blood. The CDR3 here is CASSLSRQGGTEAFF. The CDR3 DNA is TGTGCCAGCAGTTTATCGCGACAGGGAGGCACTGAAGCTTTCTTT.